In its sample, the clone carrying this TCR beta chain was seen a few times. Clones were read by immunoSEQ multiplex PCR, and TCRdb kept only the in-frame ones, dropping some. The data show under 20,000 clones, approximately 80% seen once. Germline CDR1 and CDR2: SNHLY and FYNNEI. The CDR3 has 17 amino acids. The trim removed 5 bases at V and 0 bases at J, leaving 12 bases unmatched. Treatment described: randomized to nivolumab then ipilimumab (arm A) or the reverse (arm B). DNA-damaging chemotherapy had not been given to any patient beforehand. Live CD3+CD8+ CD19− CD56− cells were sorted from PBMCs. This specimen comes from a study of sequential checkpoint blockade in melanoma. Study-level information: Arm A got nivolumab then ipilimumab; arm B the reverse, 1:1.

The TCR originated in a human donor with melanoma. The chain employs TRBV2 and TRBJ1-2, with 7 bases aligning to TRBD1. The sequences come from CD8+ T cells sorted from blood (inferred from file names), collected from a patient given nivolumab and ipilimumab in sequence. The CDR3: CASSFRIGGATNYGYTF. CDR3 nucleotide sequence: TGTGCCAGCAGTTTCCGGATAGGGGGCGCGACTAACTATGGCTACACCTTC.